The source of this TCR beta chain is a study of T cell responses to AZD1222 COVID-19 vaccine. Libraries were prepared by immunoSEQ multiplex PCR; TCRdb keeps only in-frame clonotypes and omits some of them. The sample has about 120,000 clones, roughly 87% seen once. This CDR3 is 17 amino acids long. J was trimmed by 1 base and V by 0 bases; bases with no gene match: 8. As to this clone: Its antigen is not identified.

Study results and caveats: White British donors predominated, females outnumbered males, and clonal diversity was possibly underestimated.

The source material was peripheral blood, sampled 28 days after the second AZD1222 dose. This chain joins TRBV23-1 and TRBJ1-1; TRBD1 agrees at 7 bases. Being an ORF, TRBV23-1 has a function that is uncertain. This receptor was obtained from an adult who received the AZD1222 COVID-19 vaccine. The CDR3 spells CASSQSPDRDENTEAFF. The CDR3, as DNA: TGCGCCAGCAGTCAATCCCCCGACAGGGATGAGAACACTGAAGCTTTCTTT.